This T cell receptor beta chain was sequenced in a study of molecular identifiers for immune sequencing clone quantification. About the study: Replicate experiments divided RNA from around 18,000 or 91,000 naive CD8 cells into five parts and sequenced four. Whole-study results and caveats: The study reportedly detected spiked Jurkat TCR RNA from one cell among around 1 million naive cells.

TCRdb itself ran the PCR reads through MiXCR, one entry per CDR3 protein. In the table there are some 65,000 distinct CDR3 sequences, around 18% of which are singletons. It was from 20,000 to 1,000,000 sorted cells, with 10%, 30% or 50% RNA, that naive CD8 libraries came. Of note for this clonotype: Its antigen is still unknown. This is likely a read error, given that the CDR3 carries no conserved phenylalanine or tryptophan at its end.

The CDR3 runs to 17 residues. The J segment lost 8 bases and the V segment lost 3 bases, leaving 14 bases of the junction unmatched. Germline lookup yields CDR1 LGHNA and CDR2 YNFKEQ. This TCR was sampled from a human donor in good health. Some libraries in this study had Jurkat cell RNA spiked in. Sequencing was carried out using naive CD8+ T cells from blood, with Jurkat cell RNA spiked in. Subset denoted: FACS-sorted CD8+CD4-CCR7+CD45RA+ naive T cells. The genes are TRBV4-2 and TRBJ2-1; 9 nucleotides match TRBD2. The CDR3 sequence: CASSQGVSSGIQDEQFS. For the CDR3, the DNA is TGTGCCAGCAGCCAGGGCGTTTCTAGCGGGATTCAGGATGAGCAGTTCTCC.